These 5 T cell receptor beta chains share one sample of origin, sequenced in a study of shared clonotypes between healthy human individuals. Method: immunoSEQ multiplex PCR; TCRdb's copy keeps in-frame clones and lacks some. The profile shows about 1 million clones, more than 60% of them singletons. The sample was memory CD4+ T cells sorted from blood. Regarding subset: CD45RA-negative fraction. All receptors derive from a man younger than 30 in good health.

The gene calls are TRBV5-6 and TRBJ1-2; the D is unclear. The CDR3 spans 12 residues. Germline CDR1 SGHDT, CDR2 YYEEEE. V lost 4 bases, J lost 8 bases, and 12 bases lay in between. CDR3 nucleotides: TGTGCCAGCAGCCCGTCCCTTGGGGGCTACACCTTC. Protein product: CASSPSLGGYTF.

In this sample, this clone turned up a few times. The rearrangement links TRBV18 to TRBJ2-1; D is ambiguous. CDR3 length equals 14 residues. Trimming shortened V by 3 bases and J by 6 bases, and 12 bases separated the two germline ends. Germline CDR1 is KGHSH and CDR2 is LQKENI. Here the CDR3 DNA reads TGTGCCAGCTCACCCCGGCCAGGACGCAATGAGCAGTTCTTC. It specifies CASSPRPGRNEQFF.

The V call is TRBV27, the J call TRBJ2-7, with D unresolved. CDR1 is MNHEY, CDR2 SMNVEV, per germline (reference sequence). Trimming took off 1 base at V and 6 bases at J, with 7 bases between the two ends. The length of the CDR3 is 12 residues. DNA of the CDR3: TGTGCCAGCAGTTTATTTGGGCGCGAGCAGTACTTC. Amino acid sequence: CASSLFGREQYF.

The CDR3 region has the DNA TGCGCCAGCAGCTTTGAGGGGGCGCGAGGGGAGCAGTACTTC. This translates into CASSFEGARGEQYF. The V call is TRBV5-1, the J call TRBJ2-7, with 7 bases identical to TRBD1. The V gene end was trimmed by 2 bases and the J gene end by 7 bases; junction bases not matched to a gene: 9. This CDR3 is 14 amino acids long. Germline V gene sequence: CDR1 SGHRS, CDR2 YFSETQ.

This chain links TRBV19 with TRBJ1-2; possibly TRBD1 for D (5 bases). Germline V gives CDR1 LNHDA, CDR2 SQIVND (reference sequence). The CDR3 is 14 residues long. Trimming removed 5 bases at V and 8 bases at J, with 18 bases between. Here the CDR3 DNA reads TGTGCCAGTAGTCCACGGGACGCTCGGGCCGGCTACACCTTC. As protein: CASSPRDARAGYTF.